One sample yielded the 4 T cell receptor beta chains listed below, sequenced in a study of T-cell reconstitution after alpha-beta-depleted transplantation in children. Construction of the TCRbeta library involved unique molecular identifiers. TCRdb recomputed calls from the PCR reads with MiXCR, one row per CDR3 protein. The sample contains over 400,000 distinct CDR3 sequences, roughly 44% of which appear only once. Specimen: PBMCs, collected before TCRalphabeta/CD19-depleted stem cell transplant. These receptors originate from a girl aged 2-10 years with aplastic anemia, due to receive a stem cell transplant.

This chain joins TRBV2 and TRBJ2-7, with TRBD1 as a possible D gene (5 bases). Germline values: CDR1 SNHLY, CDR2 FYNNEI. The CDR3 runs 13 residues. V lost 7 bases and J lost 3, with 13 bases in between. In DNA, the CDR3 is TGTGCCAGCAAAGGGGCAGTCAACTACGAGCAGTACTTC. Its protein product is CASKGAVNYEQYF.

In this sample, this clonotype turned up a few times. The chain recombines TRBV20-1 with TRBJ2-3; D remains ambiguous. The germline gives CDR1 DFQATT, CDR2 SNEGSKA (reference sequence). Trimming took 4 bases from V and 2 from J, leaving 19 bases between them. This CDR3 contains 16 residues. The CDR3 sequence is CSAISSYGPLTDTQYF. In DNA form, the CDR3 reads TGCAGTGCTATATCCAGTTATGGGCCCCTCACAGATACGCAGTATTTT.

This clonotype was seen a few times. The chain uses TRBV6-5 and TRBJ1-1; D is possibly TRBD1 (5 bases). Germline loops: CDR1 MNHEY, CDR2 SVGAGI. Trimming cost V 8 bases and J 0 bases, with 16 bases left between them. There are 15 residues in the CDR3. The CDR3 DNA reads as TGTGCCAGCGTTCAAAACAGGATAATGAACACTGAAGCTTTCTTT. This codes for CASVQNRIMNTEAFF.

The chain combines TRBV15 with TRBJ2-7; no firm D call. There are 12 residues in the CDR3. Germline-derived CDR1 and CDR2 are LNHNV and YYDKDF (reference sequence). V was pared by 4 bases and J by 2 bases, with 6 bases between. CDR3 sequence reads: CATSIETYEQYF. The CDR3 DNA reads TGTGCCACCAGCATAGAGACCTACGAGCAGTACTTC.